These 27 T cell receptor beta chains were all obtained from the same sample, sequenced in a study of blood T cell repertoires in COVID-19. Generated by immunoSEQ multiplex PCR, the TCRdb table keeps only in-frame clones and is missing some. The sample contains about 260,000 clones, roughly 87% of which appear only once. The specimen sequenced was peripheral blood. These receptors came from a human donor in a cohort sampled during active COVID-19.

The CDR3, as DNA: TGTGCCATCAGTGAGCCGGACACGGTGGTAGGCGAGCAGTACTTC. Amino acids: CAISEPDTVVGEQYF. The rearrangement joins TRBV10-3 to TRBJ2-7, with D perhaps TRBD1 (5 bases). The CDR3 length is 15 residues. CDR1 ENHRY and CDR2 SYGVKD come from the germline V gene. The ends were cut back, 2 bases at V and 6 bases at J, with 17 bases in the middle.

In its sample, this clone was seen once. CDR3 nucleotides: TGCGCCAGCAGCCAAGAAGGAGTAGGTCGGGGGTCGATTTCACCCCTCCACTTT. Protein product: CASSQEGVGRGSISPLHF. This chain joins TRBV4-1 and TRBJ1-6; D may be TRBD1 (5 bases). CDR1 and CDR2 (germline): MGHRA, YSYEKL. The V gene lost 0 bases and the J gene lost 9 bases, with 21 bases spanning the gap. CDR3 length: 18 residues.

The rearrangement links TRBV4-3 to TRBJ1-4; perhaps TRBD1 as D (5 bases). The CDR3 is 16 amino acids. V was pared by 2 bases and J by 2 bases, with 12 bases between. CDR1 is LGHNA and CDR2 is YSLEER in the germline V gene. The CDR3 DNA reads TGCGCCAGCAGCCAAAGGGGCTTTCGGACTAATGAAAAACTGTTTTTT. It encodes CASSQRGFRTNEKLFF.

The rearrangement uses TRBV4-1 and TRBJ2-7, with 7 positions matching TRBD1. The CDR3 length is 13 residues. The ends lost 4 bases at V and 6 bases at J; junction bases unmatched: 6. Germline loops: CDR1 MGHRA, CDR2 YSYEKL. This chain's CDR3 is CASSPRGSIEQYF. The CDR3 region has the DNA TGCGCCAGCAGCCCCAGGGGGAGCATCGAGCAGTACTTC.

J is TRBJ1-5 and V is TRBV6-6; tentative D call: TRBD1 (6 bases). V lost 0 bases and J 5 bases, leaving 11 bases between the germline ends. The CDR3 loop spans 15 amino acids. Germline CDR1 and CDR2: MNHNY and SVGAGI (reference sequence). The CDR3 DNA sequence: TGTGCCAGCAGTTACTCTTTGGGGGCGGATCAGCCCCAGCATTTT. This translates into CASSYSLGADQPQHF.

The V call is TRBV5-1, the J call TRBJ1-3, with a possible D match to TRBD1 (5 bases). V was shortened by 1 base and J by 1 base, with 12 bases between the two germline ends. The CDR3 is made up of 16 amino acids. Germline V gene sequence: CDR1 SGHRS, CDR2 YFSETQ. For the CDR3, the DNA is TGCGCCAGCAGCTTGTGGCAGGGTACATCTGGAAACACCATATATTTT. Its protein product is CASSLWQGTSGNTIYF.

The chain links TRBV7-9 to TRBJ1-1, with D maybe TRBD1 (5 bases). Germline V gene data show CDR1 as SEHNR and CDR2 as FQNEAQ (reference sequence). The germline V and J ends were trimmed by 4 bases and 3 bases, with 18 bases remaining between them. The CDR3 consists of 16 residues. CDR3 sequence (DNA): TGTGCCAGCAGCTCCGGGGGTTCCAGGCTTGACACTGAAGCTTTCTTT. Its protein is CASSSGGSRLDTEAFF.

The chain recombines TRBV5-6 with TRBJ2-7, with a weak D call TRBD2 (6 bases). The germline V gene has CDR1 SGHDT and CDR2 YYEEEE. Trimming removed 0 bases at V and 3 bases at J, with 22 bases between. The CDR3 loop spans 18 amino acids. For the CDR3, the DNA is TGTGCCAGCAGCTTGGGGTGGGACTTCAGTTTGCCCGTCTACGAGCAGTACTTC. This codes for CASSLGWDFSLPVYEQYF. The whole variable domain, remainder taken from reference TRBV5-6 and TRBJ2-7, is DAGVTQSPTHLIKTRGQQVTLRCSPKSGHDTVSWYQQALGQGPQFIFQYYEEEERQRGNFPDRFSGHQFPNYSSELNVNALLLGDSALYLCASSLGWDFSLPVYEQYFGPGTRLTVT.

The chain carries TRBV4-3 and TRBJ1-2; TRBD1 might be the D (5 bases). CDR1 is LGHNA and CDR2 is YSLEER in the germline V gene. Between the trimmed V and J ends, which lost 2 bases and 6 bases, there was a span of 10 bases. This CDR3 spans 13 amino acids. The CDR3 nucleotides are TGCGCCAGCAGCCAATCCGGGACTGATGGCTACACCTTC. It yields the protein CASSQSGTDGYTF.

The CDR3 DNA reads TGTGCCAGCAGTGAAATGGAGACTTTCTACACCTTC. The encoded protein is CASSEMETFYTF. The chain combines TRBV6-1 with TRBJ1-2; D not resolved. The CDR3 contains 12 residues. Germline V gene lookup returns CDR1 MNHNS and CDR2 SASEGT. Trimming took off 2 bases at V and 10 bases at J, with 11 bases between the two ends.

This clone was detected only once. The gene calls are TRBV6-5 and TRBJ1-5, with unresolved D. CDR3 length: 13 amino acids. Germline loops: CDR1 MNHEY, CDR2 SVGAGI. V dropped 5 bases and J dropped 3 bases, with 8 bases sitting between them. The CDR3 protein is CASSKSPNQPQHF. CDR3 bases: TGTGCCAGCAGTAAGAGCCCCAATCAGCCCCAGCATTTT.

V gene TRBV4-1 combines with J gene TRBJ1-2; 10 bases line up with TRBD1. This CDR3 comprises 15 residues. J lost 4 bases, V lost 4 bases, and 6 bases had no gene match. CDR1 is MGHRA and CDR2 is YSYEKL in the germline V gene. The CDR3 loop reads CASSPRQGASYGYTF. The CDR3 DNA sequence: TGCGCCAGCAGCCCACGACAGGGGGCCTCCTATGGCTACACCTTC.

The chain joins TRBV18 to TRBJ1-1; D gene ambiguous. V was pared by 1 base and J by 2 bases, with 5 bases between. Germline V CDR1 and CDR2: KGHSH, LQKENI. This CDR3 comprises 13 residues. The CDR3 reads CASSPRGNTEAFF. As DNA, the CDR3 is TGTGCCAGCTCACCACGAGGAAACACTGAAGCTTTCTTT.

A remark on this clone: The same CDR3 arises from other DNA sequences in this sample as well. The rearrangement uses TRBV7-9 and TRBJ2-7; D gene ambiguous. Germline CDR1 and CDR2: SEHNR and FQNEAQ (reference sequence). Trimming left V 5 bases short and J 0 bases short, with 5 bases between. The CDR3 is 12 residues long. CDR3 nucleotide sequence: TGTGCCAGCAGCCCTAGCTCCTACGAGCAGTACTTC. Amino acid sequence: CASSPSSYEQYF. The full variable domain, its missing parts supplied by reference TRBV7-9 and TRBJ2-7, is DTGVSQNPRHKITKRGQNVTFRCDPISEHNRLYWYRQTLGQGPEFLTYFQNEAQLEKSRLLSDRFSAERPKGSFSTLEIQRTEQGDSAMYLCASSPSSYEQYFGPGTRLTVT.

The J gene is TRBJ1-4, the V gene TRBV11-2; D remains unclear. The CDR3 has 15 residues. Trimming shortened V by 2 bases and J by 2 bases, and 9 bases separated the two germline ends. Germline V gene sequence: CDR1 SGHAT, CDR2 FQNNGV. The CDR3 nucleotides read TGTGCCAGCAGCTTAAGCAGAGGTACTAATGAAAAACTGTTTTTT. The encoded protein is CASSLSRGTNEKLFF. Filled out from reference TRBV11-2 and TRBJ1-4, the complete variable domain reads EAGVAQSPRYKIIEKRQSVAFWCNPISGHATLYWYQQILGQGPKLLIQFQNNGVVDDSQLPKDRFSAERLKGVDSTLKIQPAKLEDSAVYLCASSLSRGTNEKLFFGSGTQLSVL.

The V and J genes are TRBV30 and TRBJ1-4; D is unclear. V shed 0 bases and J shed 5 bases, with 4 bases lying between them. The length of the CDR3 is 12 residues. CDR1 GTSNPN and CDR2 SVGIG come from the germline V gene (reference sequence). Written as DNA, the CDR3 is TGTGCCTGGAGTGTCCGGAATGAAAAACTGTTTTTT. It translates to CAWSVRNEKLFF.

The V and J genes are TRBV30 and TRBJ1-2; TRBD1 matches at 9 bases. The CDR3 is 15 amino acids. V shed 0 bases and J 6 bases; nucleotides not matched to a gene: 8. Germline CDR1 GTSNPN, CDR2 SVGIG (reference sequence). CDR3 amino acids: CAWSVSQGAWDGYTF. Here the CDR3 DNA reads TGTGCCTGGAGTGTATCACAGGGGGCTTGGGATGGCTACACCTTC.

The chain carries TRBV28 and TRBJ1-2, with 8 bases matching TRBD1. The trim removed 3 bases at V and 8 bases at J, leaving 14 bases unmatched. The germline CDR1 and CDR2 sequences are MDHEN and SYDVKM. The CDR3 totals 16 residues. CDR3 in amino acids: CASSFSGQGKVDGYTF. The DNA for the CDR3 is TGTGCCAGCAGTTTTTCTGGACAGGGTAAAGTTGACGGCTACACCTTC.

The chain is built from TRBV6-5 and TRBJ1-5, with D perhaps matching TRBD1 (6 bases). The V and J ends lost 10 bases and 7 bases respectively, with 23 bases between them. The CDR3 length is 15 residues. Per the germline V gene, CDR1 is MNHEY and CDR2 is SVGAGI. CDR3 amino acids: CATSGMRGGGQPQHF. DNA of the CDR3: TGTGCCACCTCCGGAATGAGGGGGGGAGGACAGCCCCAGCATTTT.

This chain links TRBV29-1 with TRBJ1-1; 8 bases align to TRBD1. The V segment lost 7 bases and the J segment 1 base; nucleotides outside the gene matches: 5. Germline V gives CDR1 SQVTM, CDR2 ANQGSEA. The CDR3 loop spans 13 amino acids. The CDR3 DNA sequence: TGCAGCGGAGACAGGGGCCAGAACACTGAAGCTTTCTTT. It specifies CSGDRGQNTEAFF.

V and J are TRBV19 and TRBJ1-6; D remains unclear. Germline CDR1 reads LNHDA; CDR2 reads SQIVND (reference sequence). CDR3 length: 14 residues. V was trimmed by 6 bases and J by 8 bases, leaving 14 bases between them. CDR3 in amino acids: CASSEGRTYSPLHF. CDR3 DNA sequence: TGTGCCAGTAGCGAGGGCCGAACCTATTCACCCCTCCACTTT.

V usage is TRBV6-4 and J usage is TRBJ1-5; D perhaps matches TRBD1 (5 bases). The CDR3 is 16 amino acids. Germline values: CDR1 MRHNA, CDR2 SNTAGT. Trimming took off 5 bases at V and 1 base at J, with 15 bases between the two ends. The CDR3 nucleotides are TGTGCCAGCAGTCCTTTCGGGGGAGTAAGCAATCAGCCCCAGCATTTT. It is translated as CASSPFGGVSNQPQHF.

This clone was observed a handful of times. This chain uses TRBV18 with TRBJ2-7; no firm D call. The V gene lost 4 bases and the J gene lost 9 bases, with 16 bases spanning the gap. There are 13 residues in the CDR3. The germline V gene has CDR1 KGHSH and CDR2 LQKENI. CDR3 residues: CASSLQYVSGQYF. The CDR3 DNA reads TGTGCCAGCTCACTACAATACGTATCTGGGCAGTACTTC.

Here the CDR3 reads CASSMGGAGTGGNTIYF. The CDR3 DNA reads as TGTGCCAGCAGTATGGGGGGTGCAGGGACAGGTGGAAACACCATATATTTT. The genes are TRBV28 and TRBJ1-3, with 8 bases lining up with TRBD1. CDR3 length equals 17 residues. The V and J ends lost 5 bases and 3 bases, in that order; junction bases with no gene match: 12. CDR1 and CDR2 from the germline V gene are MDHEN and SYDVKM.

The chain recombines TRBV3-1 (or the pseudogene TRBV3-2) with TRBJ1-4; 7 nucleotides agree with TRBD1. V was clipped by 4 bases and J by 5 bases; unmatched bases: 4. The CDR3 has 14 residues. Germline assignment: CDR1 LGHDT and CDR2 YNNKEL (reference sequence). DNA for the CDR3: TGTGCCAGCAGCCCGACAGGGCAGAATGAAAAACTGTTTTTT. The encoded protein is CASSPTGQNEKLFF.

The gene calls are TRBV6-4 and TRBJ1-2; D not certain. The CDR3 covers 12 residues. CDR1 and CDR2 from the germline V gene are MRHNA and SNTAGT. The V end lost 7 bases, the J end lost 3 bases, and 9 bases lay between the germline ends. The CDR3 DNA reads as TGTGCCAGCACGGTAGGAGACTATGGCTACACCTTC. It specifies CASTVGDYGYTF.

This rearrangement joins TRBV30 to TRBJ1-2, with a possible D match to TRBD1 (6 bases). This CDR3 is 13 amino acids long. Germline V CDR1 and CDR2: GTSNPN, SVGIG (reference sequence). Deletions cut 1 base from V and 4 bases from J, with 10 bases between. The CDR3 DNA follows: TGTGCCTGGAGTGAGCAGGGGTTCTATGGCTACACCTTC. It specifies CAWSEQGFYGYTF.